The rows below give T cell receptor beta chains drawn from one sample of a study of beta chain features in type 1 diabetes. Generated by immunoSEQ multiplex PCR, the TCRdb table keeps only in-frame clones and is missing some. The table includes about 220,000 clones, 9.5% to 13% detected once. The sequenced sample consisted of central memory CD4+ T cells from blood. Receptor source: a man younger than 35 in good health. Both conserved end residues are part of each CDR3. Each record gives: V gene, J gene, CDR3 length, CDR3 protein.

>TRBV5-6|TRBJ2-3|14
CASSSQGRGDTQYF
>TRBV2|TRBJ2-4|13
CASTRERENIQYF
>TRBV30|TRBJ1-1|14
CAWSRQERNTEAFF
>TRBV27|TRBJ2-1|15
CASSFSGTAYNEQFF
>TRBV28|TRBJ1-5|14
CASSLVSGYQPQHF
>TRBV6-1|TRBJ2-7|15
CASTLSGGLSYEQYF
>TRBV15|TRBJ2-5|13
CATSLRERGTQYF
>TRBV18|TRBJ2-7|13
CASSPLAGDEQYF
>TRBV5-5|TRBJ2-3|16
CASSPGGRGDYDTQYF
>TRBV14|TRBJ2-1|15
CASSQDWLAGAEQFF
>TRBV4-2|TRBJ2-4|16
CASSPRTGEGKNIQYF
>TRBV19|TRBJ2-5|13
CASSISGRETQYF
>TRBV28|TRBJ2-7|15
CASSPRGLASYEQYF
>TRBV7-6|TRBJ1-3|17
CASSLSPTGEVENTIYF
>TRBV7-9|TRBJ1-1|14
CASSPNGANTEAFF
>TRBV7-2|TRBJ1-5|14
CASSSLGGNQPQHF
>TRBV4-1|TRBJ1-2|16
CASSQVGTGQTFGYTF
>TRBV7-2|TRBJ2-7|16
CASSPPPGTVLYEQYF
>TRBV7-2|TRBJ1-4|14
CASSLLGTAPPLFF
>TRBV21-1|TRBJ2-7|14
CASSKELTGYEQYF
>TRBV18|TRBJ1-6|15
CASSPTGSPASPLHF
>TRBV5-5|TRBJ2-1|16
CASSTIPDRVNHEQFF